These T cell receptor beta chains were read from a single sample in a study of CD8 T cells in Susac syndrome. TCRdb recomputed calls from the immunoSEQ multiplex PCR reads with MiXCR, one row per CDR3 protein. The repertoire consists of 150,000 to 200,000 distinct CDR3 sequences, with approximately 94% occurring once and the leading ten covering approximately 0.1%. Specimen: CD4+ T cells from PBMCs. Source of these receptors: a human donor with multiple sclerosis. CDR3s include the opening cysteine and the closing phenylalanine or tryptophan. A D gene is named only where the DNA matches it firmly. For some rows the clone size is stated as once, few or many, or as a class when expanded; others skip it.

V,D,J,length,size,CDR3,DNA
TRBV30,NA,TRBJ2-3,13,NA,CAWRGYSTDTQYF,TGTGCCTGGAGGGGCTATAGCACAGATACGCAGTATTTT
TRBV5-6,TRBD2,TRBJ2-2,16,NA,CASSSGLAGSTGELFF,TGTGCCAGCAGCTCCGGACTAGCGGGGTCTACCGGGGAGCTGTTTTTT
TRBV15,TRBD1,TRBJ1-4,19,NA,CATSSNPGTGDNFNEKLFF,TGTGCCACCAGCAGCAACCCGGGGACAGGAGACAACTTTAATGAAAAACTGTTTTTT
TRBV7-9,TRBD1,TRBJ1-4,15,NA,CASSLGTATNEKLFF,TGTGCCAGCAGTTTGGGGACAGCAACTAATGAAAAACTGTTTTTT
TRBV27,TRBD1,TRBJ2-7,14,NA,CASRLDREGYEQYF,TGTGCCAGCAGGCTGGACAGGGAAGGCTACGAGCAGTACTTC
TRBV6-5,TRBD1,TRBJ1-2,17,NA,CASSLGSGTGSLLGYTF,TGTGCCAGCAGTTTGGGATCCGGGACAGGGTCTCTCCTTGGCTACACCTTC
TRBV15,TRBD1,TRBJ2-1,11,NA,CATSRGQLQFF,TGTGCCACCAGCAGGGGACAGTTGCAGTTCTTC
TRBV28,NA,TRBJ2-3,12,once,CASGGAPDTQYF,TGTGCCAGCGGGGGGGCACCAGATACGCAGTATTTT
TRBV29-1,NA,TRBJ2-3,12,NA,CSVDLTTDTQYF,TGCAGCGTTGACCTGACTACAGATACGCAGTATTTT
TRBV29-1,TRBD2,TRBJ2-1,15,NA,CSVDGLAGDYNEQFF,TGCAGCGTCGATGGACTAGCGGGGGACTACAATGAGCAGTTCTTC
TRBV3-1,NA,TRBJ2-5,14,NA,CASSPLGAWETQYF,TGTGCCAGCAGCCCCCTCGGGGCCTGGGAGACCCAGTACTTC
TRBV3-1,NA,TRBJ1-1,19,NA,CASSQDLLGYRPSNTEAFF,TGTGCCAGCAGCCAAGATCTTTTGGGGTACAGACCGTCGAACACTGAAGCTTTCTTT
TRBV3-1,NA,TRBJ2-5,12,NA,CASSHSGETQYF,TGTGCCAGCAGTCACTCAGGAGAGACCCAGTACTTC
TRBV20-1,NA,TRBJ2-3,13,NA,CSARGFDSKGQYF,TGCAGTGCTAGGGGGTTCGACTCCAAAGGGCAGTATTTT
TRBV3-1,TRBD1,TRBJ2-7,14,NA,CASSPTGQSYEQYF,TGTGCCAGCAGCCCAACGGGACAGTCCTACGAGCAGTACTTC
TRBV6-6,NA,TRBJ2-5,12,NA,CASSFGGETQYF,TGTGCCAGCAGTTTTGGTGGAGAGACCCAGTACTTC
TRBV15,NA,TRBJ1-2,12,NA,CATSTLGGSYTF,TGTGCCACCAGCACCTTGGGGGGTAGCTACACCTTC
TRBV19,NA,TRBJ2-7,16,NA,CASSTLGGVSGDEQYF,TGTGCCAGTAGTACCCTGGGCGGGGTCAGTGGCGACGAGCAGTACTTC
TRBV15,TRBD1,TRBJ1-1,15,NA,CATRSRGLRPGEAFF,TGTGCCACCAGAAGCAGGGGGCTACGGCCAGGCGAAGCTTTCTTT
TRBV7-9,TRBD2,TRBJ2-1,18,NA,CASSLPRRLAGSDNEQFF,TGTGCCAGCAGCTTACCCCGAAGGCTAGCGGGGTCGGACAATGAGCAGTTCTTC
TRBV27,NA,TRBJ2-2,13,NA,CASSIVLTGELFF,TGTGCCAGCAGTATTGTCCTAACCGGGGAGCTGTTTTTT
TRBV28,NA,TRBJ2-4,14,once,CASSFPGPKNIQYF,TGTGCCAGCAGTTTCCCAGGGCCCAAAAACATTCAGTACTTC
TRBV29-1,NA,TRBJ2-3,13,NA,CSVDSGSTDTQYF,TGCAGCGTTGATTCAGGGAGCACAGATACGCAGTATTTT
TRBV7-3,NA,TRBJ2-3,14,NA,CASSGGVGTDTQYF,TGTGCCAGCAGCGGGGGTGTGGGGACAGATACGCAGTATTTT
TRBV5-1,NA,TRBJ1-6,14,once,CASSPTVGNSPLHF,TGCGCCAGCAGCCCCACTGTGGGGAATTCACCCCTCCACTTT
TRBV12-3/TRBV12-4,TRBD1,TRBJ1-6,13,NA,CASRTGGNSPLHF,TGTGCCAGCAGGACAGGGGGAAATTCACCCCTCCACTTT
TRBV28,TRBD2,TRBJ2-1,15,NA,CASSPRTSGGPSTFF,TGTGCCAGCAGCCCCCGGACTAGCGGGGGGCCCTCAACGTTCTTC
TRBV29-1,NA,TRBJ2-2,14,NA,CSGKSNSNTGELFF,TGCAGCGGAAAATCGAACTCGAACACCGGGGAGCTGTTTTTT
TRBV15,NA,TRBJ2-7,16,NA,CATSSLSWGAGYEQYF,TGTGCCACCAGCAGCCTGTCTTGGGGGGCCGGGTACGAGCAGTACTTC
TRBV9,NA,TRBJ2-2,16,NA,CASSVEWSVNTGELFF,TGTGCCAGCAGCGTAGAGTGGTCAGTGAACACCGGGGAGCTGTTTTTT
TRBV20-1,TRBD2,TRBJ2-1,16,NA,CSAPTSGVLSYNEQFF,TGCAGTGCCCCGACTAGCGGGGTCCTCTCCTACAATGAGCAGTTCTTC
TRBV29-1,NA,TRBJ1-2,13,NA,CSVQPNSLDGYTF,TGCAGCGTCCAACCCAATTCCCTGGATGGCTACACCTTC
TRBV4-1,TRBD2,TRBJ2-3,17,NA,CASSQGSSGHGTDTQYF,TGCGCCAGCAGCCAAGGGTCTAGCGGGCATGGCACAGATACGCAGTATTTT
TRBV7-9,TRBD1,TRBJ1-2,13,NA,CASSLGPTGSYTF,TGTGCCAGCAGCTTAGGCCCGACAGGGAGCTACACCTTC
TRBV30,NA,TRBJ1-5,14,NA,CAWRNAGSNQPQHF,TGTGCCTGGAGGAATGCCGGGAGCAATCAGCCCCAGCATTTT
TRBV14,TRBD1,TRBJ2-1,16,NA,CASSQHTGGTYNEQFF,TGTGCCAGCAGCCAACATACAGGGGGCACCTACAATGAGCAGTTCTTC
TRBV6-1,NA,TRBJ2-7,14,NA,CASRGTGLVGEQYF,TGTGCCAGCAGGGGAACAGGCCTGGTGGGCGAGCAGTACTTC
TRBV10-3,NA,TRBJ1-2,14,once,CAISVAGSSYGYTF,TGTGCCATCAGTGTGGCAGGTAGTAGCTATGGCTACACCTTC
TRBV12-3/TRBV12-4,TRBD1,TRBJ1-5,15,NA,CASSRRTGDRQPQHF,TGTGCCAGCAGCCGCCGGACAGGGGACCGTCAGCCCCAGCATTTT
TRBV30,NA,TRBJ1-1,14,NA,CAWQTGSMNTEAFF,TGTGCCTGGCAAACGGGCTCCATGAACACTGAAGCTTTCTTT
TRBV11-1,TRBD1,TRBJ2-7,14,NA,CASSLQDRVGEQYF,TGTGCCAGCAGCTTACAGGACAGGGTGGGAGAGCAGTACTTC
TRBV19,NA,TRBJ1-2,14,NA,CASSIVPPNYGYTF,TGTGCCAGTAGTATTGTACCACCTAACTATGGCTACACCTTC
TRBV4-3,NA,TRBJ1-3,15,NA,CASSPGVGTLNTIYF,TGCGCCAGCAGCCCCGGTGTGGGGACTTTAAACACCATATATTTT